This T cell receptor beta chain was observed in a study of T cells after yellow fever vaccination. Study observations and caveats: Repertoires obtained by FACS sorting could include abundant clonotypes that entered as contaminants from the bulk population. Peaking on day 5 versus 15, the secondary response was faster but weaker.

This clonotype came up a few times. As yet, its antigen is unknown. Conversion of TCR transcripts into cDNA relied on 5'RACE template switching, which added a universal primer site and UMIs. TCRdb redid the calling of the 5' RACE reads with MiXCR, one entry per CDR3 protein. The data hold 300,000 or so distinct CDR3 sequences, with 13% observed a single time. The CDR3 is 15 residues long. V gave up 0 bases and J gave up 4 bases, with 12 bases separating them. The V gene's germline CDR1 is SGHTA and CDR2 FQGNSA. The chain uses TRBV7-2 and TRBJ2-5; TRBD2 might be the D (5 bases). This clonotype was obtained from a man aged 25 to 40 who received the YFV17D yellow fever vaccine. The source material was CD4+ T cells sorted from PBMCs, sampled 45 days after the yellow fever booster vaccination. DNA for the CDR3: TGTGCCAGCAGCTTAGCTCTGAGCGGTGGAGAGACCCAGTACTTC. Translation: CASSLALSGGETQYF.